This TCR beta chain was profiled in a study of cytomegalovirus exposure and HLA in healthy donors. The wider study: Unique TCRs from HLA-typed donors, 70 million to 100 million of them, were held in an early data release. Study-level findings and limits: Reported findings show TCR beta sequences accurately forecast HLA-A and HLA-B alleles in most subjects. In a later analysis, V- and J-gene trimming of beta chains associated with a DCLRE1C missense variant, replicated independently. Some V segments, TRBV6-2 and TRBV6-3 among them, were indistinguishable and were therefore excluded.

Trimming shortened V by 6 bases and J by 5 bases, and 11 bases separated the two germline ends. From germline, CDR1 is WNHNN and CDR2 SYGVQD (reference sequence). The CDR3 loop spans 13 amino acids. PCR was performed using 60 Vbeta and 13 Jbeta primers. Libraries were prepared by immunoSEQ multiplex PCR; TCRdb keeps only in-frame clonotypes and omits some of them. The table lists 200,000 or so clones, 70% to 85% of them singletons. Turning to this clone: The antigen remains undetermined.

This TCR was recovered from a man aged 50-60 years in good health and CMV-seronegative. The sequenced material came from PBMCs. The V gene is TRBV10-1, the J gene TRBJ1-5; D call uncertain. CDR3 DNA sequence: TGCGCCAGCAGCGAGACTGCGGATCAGCCCCAGCATTTT. Amino acids: CASSETADQPQHF.